The clone carrying this TCR beta chain was recorded at least ten times. Its antigen is not identified. The source of the sample is a study of identical twins. Overall study results and limits: Where beta out-of-frame sequences were concerned, excess twin sharing was weaker.

Germline values: CDR1 MNHEY, CDR2 SVGAGI. With 0 bases removed from V and 4 bases from J, the gap between germline ends came to 19 bases. The CDR3 sequence is 17 residues long. TCRdb reanalysed the 5' RACE reads using MiXCR and keeps one entry per CDR3 protein. The sample includes 500,000 or so distinct CDR3 sequences, approximately 15% of them seen just once. These data are also associated with another study on yellow fever vaccine responses in identical twins.

This sequence originates from a woman between 18 and 29 years old in good health. The genes are TRBV6-5 and TRBJ2-7, with D perhaps being TRBD1 or TRBD2 (5 bases each). The sample consisted of CD4+ T cells sorted from blood. The CDR3 region is CASSYSDSRIPGYEQYF. In DNA form, the CDR3 reads TGTGCCAGCAGTTACTCGGACTCGAGAATTCCAGGGTACGAGCAGTACTTC.